This is a list of T cell receptor beta chains from one sample in a study of early T cells in non-severe SARS-CoV-2 infection. Using its own MiXCR run on the 5' RACE reads, TCRdb lists one record per CDR3 protein. The sample holds around 82,000 distinct CDR3 sequences, roughly 14% seen once. The source material was whole blood. These receptors were collected from an adult who was a healthcare worker with PCR-confirmed SARS-CoV-2 infection or an uninfected control (not recorded which). The CDR3 runs from the conserved cysteine through the conserved F or W. A D gene is named only where the DNA matches it firmly. Not all rows give a size; the values are once, few, many and, for expanded clones, a class.

v_gene	abundance	d_gene	j_gene	CDR3aa	CDR3nt
TRBV12-3/TRBV12-4	-	-	TRBJ2-1	CASSSGRLNEQFF	TGTGCCAGCAGCAGCGGGCGGCTCAATGAGCAGTTCTTC
TRBV7-2	-	TRBD1	TRBJ1-5	CASSLRTGDNQPQHF	TGTGCCAGCAGCTTACGGACAGGAGACAATCAGCCCCAGCATTTT
TRBV20-1	many	-	TRBJ1-5	CSARPGGSNQPQHF	TGCAGTGCTCGCCCGGGAGGTTCGAATCAGCCCCAGCATTTT
TRBV15	few	-	TRBJ2-5	CATSSPWREQETQYF	TGTGCCACCAGCAGTCCCTGGCGGGAACAAGAGACCCAGTACTTC
TRBV4-1	-	-	TRBJ1-4	CASSQESSEAGKLFF	TGCGCCAGCAGCCAAGAAAGTTCCGAGGCCGGGAAACTGTTTTTT
TRBV3-1	few	TRBD2	TRBJ2-3	CASSQGLAGVTDTQYF	TGTGCCAGCAGCCAAGGACTAGCGGGGGTAACAGATACGCAGTATTTT
TRBV5-1	-	-	TRBJ1-1	CASSLGPGTLGTEAFF	TGCGCCAGCAGCTTGGGTCCAGGGACTCTCGGTACTGAAGCTTTCTTT
TRBV20-1	few	-	TRBJ2-3	CSASRDYTQYF	TGCAGTGCTAGCCGGGACTATACGCAGTATTTT
TRBV7-6	-	TRBD2	TRBJ2-1	CASSLRGIAGGYNEQFF	TGTGCCAGCAGCTTACGCGGGATAGCGGGGGGATACAATGAGCAGTTCTTC
TRBV6-6	few	-	TRBJ2-1	CASSYSGGGGEQFF	TGTGCCAGCAGTTACTCGGGAGGGGGCGGTGAGCAGTTCTTC
TRBV3-1	-	-	TRBJ2-3	CASRQNTHVDTQYF	TGTGCCAGCAGACAAAATACCCACGTAGATACGCAGTATTTT
TRBV7-9	-	-	TRBJ1-1	CASSAGTIKGTEAFF	TGTGCCAGCAGCGCCGGGACAATAAAAGGCACTGAAGCTTTCTTT
TRBV20-1	-	-	TRBJ2-3	CSARKGGGADTQYF	TGCAGTGCTAGAAAGGGGGGGGGCGCAGATACGCAGTATTTT
TRBV7-2	few	TRBD2	TRBJ2-4	CASSLVSGGASKNIQYF	TGTGCCAGCAGCCTAGTTAGCGGGGGGGCGAGCAAAAACATTCAGTACTTC
TRBV6-5	few	-	TRBJ2-5	CASSYGPGRETQYF	TGTGCCAGCAGTTACGGCCCAGGACGAGAGACCCAGTACTTC
TRBV28	-	-	TRBJ2-1	CASSLPGGTYEQFF	TGTGCCAGCAGCCTGCCCGGGGGCACGTATGAGCAGTTCTTC
TRBV27	once	-	TRBJ2-1	CASSFEGRSSYNEQFF	TGTGCCAGCAGTTTTGAGGGGAGGAGCTCCTACAATGAGCAGTTCTTC
TRBV6-1	few	-	TRBJ1-6	CASSGTAYNSPLHF	TGTGCCAGCAGTGGGACGGCCTATAATTCACCCCTCCACTTT
TRBV12-3/TRBV12-4	many	TRBD2	TRBJ2-5	CASSSGLAGQETQYF	TGTGCCAGCAGTTCCGGACTAGCGGGGCAAGAGACCCAGTACTTC
TRBV20-1	few	TRBD2	TRBJ2-3	CSARLAGDTDTQYF	TGCAGTGCTAGACTAGCGGGGGACACAGATACGCAGTATTTT
TRBV3-1	-	-	TRBJ1-6	CASSQDYETLSSYNSPLHF	TGTGCCAGCAGCCAAGATTACGAGACACTGAGCTCCTATAATTCACCCCTCCACTTT
TRBV27	few	-	TRBJ2-5	CATRAPSGRGETQYF	-
TRBV11-1	few	TRBD1	TRBJ2-1	CASSPGQSYSYNEQFF	TGTGCCAGCAGCCCGGGACAGTCGTACTCCTACAATGAGCAGTTCTTC
TRBV20-1	-	-	TRBJ2-5	CSAISGSVATQYF	TGCAGTGCTATATCGGGGTCGGTGGCGACCCAGTACTTC
TRBV7-9	few	TRBD1	TRBJ2-3	CASSKGASESGYF	TGTGCCAGCAGCAAGGGGGCGAGCGAATCAGGGTATTTT
TRBV12-3/TRBV12-4	-	-	TRBJ2-2	CASRDRVRGGELFF	TGTGCCAGCAGGGACAGAGTTCGGGGCGGGGAGCTGTTTTTT
TRBV11-2	many	-	TRBJ2-3	CASSLVGGTEDTQYF	TGTGCCAGCAGCTTAGTTGGCGGGACTGAAGATACGCAGTATTTT
TRBV7-2	-	TRBD1	TRBJ2-5	CASSSHRGLLETQYF	TGTGCCAGCAGCTCGCACAGGGGGCTGTTGGAGACCCAGTACTTC
TRBV20-1	-	TRBD1	TRBJ1-2	CSASLYGTGGNGYTF	TGCAGTGCTAGCTTGTACGGGACAGGGGGGAATGGCTACACCTTC
TRBV6-2/TRBV6-3	-	TRBD2	TRBJ2-1	CASGLAGASYNEQFF	TGTGCCAGCGGACTAGCGGGAGCCTCCTACAATGAGCAGTTCTTC
TRBV10-3	-	-	TRBJ2-1	CATSGPDNEQFF	TGTGCCACCTCGGGGCCGGACAATGAGCAGTTCTTC
TRBV29-1	many	-	TRBJ2-5	CSVDPIQETQYF	TGCAGCGTTGATCCCATCCAAGAGACCCAGTACTTC
TRBV20-1	many	-	TRBJ2-3	CSAEVAVAGTDTQYF	TGCAGTGCTGAAGTAGCGGTTGCGGGCACAGATACGCAGTATTTT
TRBV5-1	-	TRBD1	TRBJ2-3	CASSFAGTATDTQYF	TGCGCCAGCAGCTTCGCCGGGACAGCCACAGATACGCAGTATTTT
TRBV12-3/TRBV12-4	-	-	TRBJ2-5	CASSLAGALQETQYF	TGTGCCAGCAGTTTAGCGGGGGCCCTTCAAGAGACCCAGTACTTC
TRBV4-2	few	-	TRBJ2-1	CASSQDTGLTYNEQFF	TGTGCCAGCAGCCAAGATACAGGGCTAACCTACAATGAGCAGTTCTTC
TRBV5-4	-	-	TRBJ2-5	CASSLQDIQETQYF	TGTGCCAGCAGCTTACAGGACATCCAAGAGACCCAGTACTTC
TRBV3-1	-	-	TRBJ1-1	CASSQNAGNTEAFF	TGTGCCAGCAGCCAAAATGCGGGGAACACTGAAGCTTTCTTT
TRBV24-1	few	TRBD1	TRBJ1-2	CATRSTVDRGGGYTF	TGTGCCACCAGGTCAACTGTCGACAGGGGTGGCGGCTACACCTTC
TRBV5-1	-	TRBD2	TRBJ2-5	CASSLEGLAGFAEETQYF	TGCGCCAGCAGCTTGGAGGGACTAGCGGGGTTCGCCGAAGAGACCCAGTACTTC
TRBV19	-	-	TRBJ1-4	CASSPQGSTNEKLFF	TGTGCCAGTAGTCCCCAGGGATCAACTAATGAAAAACTGTTTTTT
TRBV18	many	-	TRBJ2-6	CASSPTSGANVLTF	TGTGCCAGCTCACCAACCTCTGGGGCCAACGTCCTGACTTTC
TRBV28	-	TRBD1	TRBJ1-2	CASSVGTAYGYTF	TGTGCCAGCAGTGTAGGGACAGCCTATGGCTACACCTTC
TRBV9	-	TRBD2	TRBJ2-2	CASSVAGRGVTGELFF	TGTGCCAGCAGCGTAGCGGGGCGGGGGGTCACCGGGGAGCTGTTTTTT
TRBV2	few	-	TRBJ2-2	CAINHGGPRDKTPNTGELFF	TGTGCCATCAATCATGGGGGCCCGAGGGACAAAACGCCCAACACCGGGGAGCTGTTTTTT
TRBV24-1	few	-	TRBJ2-1	CATSDPGTLYEQFF	TGTGCCACCAGTGATCCCGGGACACTCTATGAGCAGTTCTTC
TRBV7-3	few	-	TRBJ2-5	CASSLWQQETQYF	TGTGCCAGCAGCTTATGGCAACAAGAGACCCAGTACTTC
TRBV29-1	-	-	TRBJ1-2	CSVELAADYGYTF	TGCAGCGTTGAACTCGCAGCGGACTATGGCTACACCTTC
TRBV7-9	many	-	TRBJ2-5	CASSPGTEETQYF	TGTGCCAGCAGTCCAGGCACAGAAGAGACCCAGTACTTC
TRBV6-1	many	-	TRBJ1-2	CASSHLNALDRELYGYTF	TGTGCCAGCAGTCATCTGAATGCTTTAGACCGGGAGCTGTATGGCTACACCTTC
TRBV29-1	few	-	TRBJ2-3	CSVESGRDVADTQYF	TGCAGCGTTGAATCCGGCAGGGATGTGGCAGATACGCAGTATTTT
TRBV4-1	few	TRBD1	TRBJ1-1	CASSQVPPGWDSGSGVDTEAFF	TGCGCCAGCAGCCAAGTCCCCCCAGGTTGGGACAGCGGGTCGGGGGTAGACACTGAAGCTTTCTTT
TRBV11-2	-	-	TRBJ2-5	CASSLMGGLEETQYF	TGTGCCAGCAGCTTGATGGGGGGACTTGAAGAGACCCAGTACTTC
TRBV14	-	-	TRBJ1-2	CASSQGEGAGGYTF	TGTGCCAGCAGCCAAGGCGAAGGGGCAGGTGGCTACACCTTC